Presented here are 29 T cell receptor beta chains from one specimen sequenced in a study of OX40 agonist ivuxolimab in advanced cancers. TCRdb keeps only in-frame clones here, not all; method: immunoSEQ multiplex PCR. There are about 68,000 clones in the sample; approximately 90% occur only once, and around 0.31% lies in the top ten. Sequencing was performed on CD4+ or CD8+ T cells sorted from blood, taken in a trial of the OX40 agonist ivuxolimab. The receptors here all came from an adult with an advanced solid tumor such as melanoma, head and neck, liver or kidney cancer.

This clone appeared a single time. V and J are TRBV7-9 and TRBJ2-5; 16 bases agree with TRBD2. With 4 bases clipped from V and 4 bases from J, the junction kept 3 bases outside the gene matches. In germline, CDR1 is SEHNR, CDR2 FQNEAQ (reference sequence). The CDR3 consists of 16 residues. Written as DNA, the CDR3 is TGTGCCAGCAGCTCGGGACTAGCGGGAGGGAGAGAGACCCAGTACTTC. It encodes CASSSGLAGGRETQYF.

The V call is TRBV7-9, the J call TRBJ2-7, with 9 bases identical to TRBD2. Trimming at V came to 5 bases and at J to 0 bases, leaving 5 bases not matched to a gene. CDR3 length: 15 amino acids. Per the germline V gene, CDR1 is SEHNR and CDR2 is FQNEAQ (reference sequence). The CDR3 spells CASSGAGGASYEQYF. DNA of the CDR3: TGTGCCAGCAGCGGCGCGGGGGGGGCCTCCTACGAGCAGTACTTC.

The genes are TRBV28 and TRBJ2-7; D is ambiguous. The ends were cut back, 6 bases at V and 2 bases at J, with 11 bases in the middle. The CDR3 length is 13 residues. CDR1 and CDR2 from the germline V gene are MDHEN and SYDVKM. Written as DNA, the CDR3 is TGTGCCAGCAGGAATGGCCTAGCCTACGAGCAGTACTTC. Its translation is CASRNGLAYEQYF.

This clone appeared once. The genes are TRBV15 and TRBJ1-4; possible D gene TRBD1, 5 bases. V was clipped by 0 bases and J by 2 bases, with 10 bases between them. Germline CDR1 reads LNHNV; CDR2 reads YYDKDF (reference sequence). This CDR3 is 16 amino acids long. The DNA for the CDR3 is TGTGCCACCAGCAGAGATCGCTCAGGGACTAATGAAAAACTGTTTTTT. This translates into CATSRDRSGTNEKLFF.

V and J are TRBV11-2 and TRBJ2-7, with D tentatively TRBD1 (6 bases). Trimming cost V 0 bases and J 2 bases, with 8 bases left between them. Germline CDR1 SGHAT, CDR2 FQNNGV. This CDR3 is 14 amino acids long. The DNA for the CDR3 is TGTGCCAGCAGCTTAGATCGGACAGCCTACGAGCAGTACTTC. Amino acids: CASSLDRTAYEQYF.

The rearrangement uses TRBV10-3 and TRBJ2-5; D not resolved. V was pared by 11 bases and J by 0 bases, with 10 bases between. The germline V gene has CDR1 ENHRY and CDR2 SYGVKD. The CDR3 spans 12 residues. CDR3 bases: TGTGCCGAAGGGTACAACCAAGAGACCCAGTACTTC. Protein sequence: CAEGYNQETQYF.

CDR3 DNA sequence: TGTGCCAGCAGCTTTTCAGGGGAGTGGACGCAGTATTTT. Its protein is CASSFSGEWTQYF. V and J are TRBV5-4 and TRBJ2-3; a possible D gene is TRBD1 (6 bases). V was cut by 2 bases and J by 9 bases, with 13 bases left in between. The germline V gene encodes CDR1 SGHNT and CDR2 YYREEE (reference sequence). The CDR3 runs to 13 residues.

This clone was seen only once. The chain has TRBV18 and TRBJ2-2; weak D call: TRBD2 (6 bases). Germline V CDR1 and CDR2: KGHSH, LQKENI. Trimming shortened V by 1 base and J by 6 bases, and 9 bases separated the two germline ends. The CDR3 sequence is 14 residues long. The CDR3 DNA follows: TGTGCCAGCTCACCACAGTCTAGCGCCGGGGAGCTGTTTTTT. Amino acids: CASSPQSSAGELFF.

The rearrangement links TRBV27 to TRBJ2-2; 10 nucleotides match TRBD1. In germline, CDR1 is MNHEY, CDR2 SMNVEV (reference sequence). V shed 2 bases, J shed 2 bases, and the junction held 5 bases outside the gene matches. This CDR3 is 17 amino acids long. The CDR3 bases are TGTGCCAGCAGTTTAAAGAGGGACAGGGGTAACACCGGGGAGCTGTTTTTT. Protein sequence: CASSLKRDRGNTGELFF.

The chain combines TRBV27 with TRBJ2-2; TRBD1 might be the D (6 bases). The CDR3 covers 16 residues. The germline gives CDR1 MNHEY, CDR2 SMNVEV (reference sequence). The germline V and J ends were trimmed by 3 bases and 2 bases, with 13 bases remaining between them. CDR3 sequence reads: CASSFLTGLNTGELFF. The CDR3 DNA sequence: TGTGCCAGCAGTTTTTTAACAGGGTTAAACACCGGGGAGCTGTTTTTT.

The chain links TRBV6-6 to TRBJ2-7; weak D call: TRBD1 (6 bases). The CDR3 length is 13 residues. V lost 6 bases and J lost 3, with 12 bases in between. Germline CDR1 MNHNY, CDR2 SVGAGI (reference sequence). As DNA, the CDR3 is TGTGCCAGCAGCCAGGGGCCCATCTACGAGCAGTACTTC. Protein sequence: CASSQGPIYEQYF.

V is TRBV5-1 and J is TRBJ1-1, with D hard to call. CDR3 size: 15 residues. The ends were cut back, 3 bases at V and 4 bases at J, with 16 bases in the middle. Looked up from germline, CDR1 is SGHRS and CDR2 is YFSETQ. The CDR3 sequence is CASSSGVGWSTEAFF. Here the CDR3 DNA reads TGCGCCAGCAGCTCAGGTGTGGGGTGGTCCACTGAAGCTTTCTTT.

This sequence joins TRBV10-3 and TRBJ2-7; D is perhaps TRBD1 or TRBD2 (5 bases each). The germline gives CDR1 ENHRY, CDR2 SYGVKD. V lost 2 bases to trimming and J lost 4 bases, with 9 bases between them. The CDR3 runs 13 residues. The CDR3 sequence: CAISEGGIYEQYF. CDR3 sequence (DNA): TGTGCCATCAGTGAGGGGGGAATTTACGAGCAGTACTTC.

The chain uses TRBV6-5 and TRBJ2-7; TRBD2 is a possible D gene (6 bases). With 4 bases removed from V and 0 bases from J, the gap between germline ends came to 16 bases. The CDR3 is 16 residues long. Germline V gene sequence: CDR1 MNHEY, CDR2 SVGAGI. Here the CDR3 DNA reads TGTGCCAGCAGTTTCAATCTCGGGAGTACCTCCTACGAGCAGTACTTC. Its translation is CASSFNLGSTSYEQYF.

This clone was recorded once. This chain uses TRBV29-1 with TRBJ1-2; D is unresolved. Germline V gene data show CDR1 as SQVTM and CDR2 as ANQGSEA. Trimming took off 3 bases at V and 6 bases at J, with 11 bases between the two ends. The CDR3 is 12 amino acids. CDR3 in amino acids: CSVDSRMDGYTF. The CDR3 DNA follows: TGCAGCGTTGACTCTCGAATGGATGGCTACACCTTC.

CDR3 sequence: CAIRGQADYNEQFF. The CDR3 nucleotides read TGTGCCATCAGGGGACAGGCCGATTACAATGAGCAGTTCTTC. V is TRBV10-3 and J is TRBJ2-1, with TRBD1 matching 8 bases. Trimming at V came to 6 bases and at J to 4 bases, leaving 5 bases not matched to a gene. The CDR3 length is 14 residues. Germline V gives CDR1 ENHRY, CDR2 SYGVKD.

V is TRBV15 and J is TRBJ1-5; D uncertain. CDR1 and CDR2 (germline): LNHNV, YYDKDF (reference sequence). Trimming shortened V by 8 bases and J by 5 bases, and 7 bases separated the two germline ends. This CDR3 has 11 residues. CDR3 sequence reads: CATGLDQPQHF. The CDR3 DNA follows: TGTGCCACCGGTTTGGATCAGCCCCAGCATTTT.

The chain uses TRBV6-1 and TRBJ1-3; 7 bases are a match to TRBD1. Looked up from germline, CDR1 is MNHNS and CDR2 is SASEGT. The CDR3 loop spans 15 amino acids. V trimming: 6 bases; J trimming: 0 bases; junction bases outside the gene matches: 5. This CDR3 is CASSFGTVSGNTIYF. The CDR3 bases are TGTGCCAGCAGCTTCGGGACAGTCTCTGGAAACACCATATATTTT.

This clone came up once. This chain connects TRBV27 to TRBJ2-5, with a weak D call TRBD1 (5 bases). The V gene lost 6 bases and the J gene lost 0 bases, with 20 bases spanning the gap. The CDR3 spans 17 residues. In germline, CDR1 is MNHEY, CDR2 SMNVEV (reference sequence). CDR3 sequence: CASRNLPGRDNQETQYF. The CDR3 DNA is TGTGCCAGCAGAAACCTCCCGGGCAGGGATAACCAAGAGACCCAGTACTTC.

The rearrangement uses TRBV19 and TRBJ2-2, with 9 bases that match TRBD1. The CDR3 contains 15 residues. CDR1 is LNHDA, CDR2 SQIVND, per germline (reference sequence). The J segment lost 5 bases and the V segment lost 6 bases, leaving 7 bases of the junction unmatched. The DNA of the CDR3 is TGTGCCAGTAGCCCGGGACAGGGATTTACCGGGGAGCTGTTTTTT. This gives the protein CASSPGQGFTGELFF.

This clone was found once. The chain combines TRBV19 with TRBJ1-3, with D possibly being TRBD1 (5 bases). The germline CDR1 and CDR2 sequences are LNHDA and SQIVND (reference sequence). V shed 3 bases and J shed 0 bases, with 21 bases lying between them. The CDR3 runs 19 residues. In DNA form, the CDR3 reads TGTGCCAGTAGTATTGATCTAGCCGGACGGGGCTACTCTGGAAACACCATATATTTT. This sequence encodes CASSIDLAGRGYSGNTIYF.

V is TRBV6-4 and J is TRBJ2-1; D may be TRBD1 or TRBD2 (5 bases each). The CDR3 extends over 16 amino acids. The germline V gene encodes CDR1 MRHNA and CDR2 SNTAGT. Trimming cost V 8 bases and J 6 bases, with 23 bases left between them. CDR3 sequence: CASSIGVGGPLNEQFF. CDR3 sequence (DNA): TGTGCCAGCTCGATCGGGGTTGGGGGACCTCTCAATGAGCAGTTCTTC.

The chain links TRBV25-1 to TRBJ2-1; 8 nucleotides agree with TRBD1. Unmatched junction bases numbered 8, after V lost 2 bases and J lost 8 bases. This CDR3 is 15 amino acids long. Germline CDR1 and CDR2: MGHDK and SYGVNS. CDR3 sequence: CASSEVGRGRHEQFF. CDR3 DNA sequence: TGTGCCAGCAGTGAAGTTGGCAGGGGGCGTCATGAGCAGTTCTTC.

The chain is built from TRBV6-1 and TRBJ2-1; tentative D call: TRBD2 (6 bases). The CDR3 is made up of 14 amino acids. V shed 7 bases and J shed 8 bases, with 18 bases lying between them. Looked up from germline, CDR1 is MNHNS and CDR2 is SASEGT. CDR3 sequence: CASKDYPRFDEQFF. The CDR3 coding sequence is TGTGCCAGCAAGGACTACCCTCGTTTCGATGAGCAGTTCTTC.

V usage is TRBV2 and J usage is TRBJ1-2, with 10 bases identical to TRBD1. The CDR3 consists of 14 residues. V dropped 4 bases and J dropped 2; count of bases not matched to a gene: 1. CDR1 and CDR2 from the germline V gene are SNHLY and FYNNEI. The chain's CDR3 is CASSVDRGNYGYTF. The CDR3 region has the DNA TGTGCCAGCAGTGTGGACAGGGGGAACTATGGCTACACCTTC.

The chain uses TRBV5-4 and TRBJ2-5, with a possible D match to TRBD2 (6 bases). The CDR3 loop spans 14 amino acids. CDR1 SGHNT and CDR2 YYREEE come from the germline V gene (reference sequence). Between the trimmed V and J ends, which lost 0 bases and 6 bases, there was a span of 12 bases. Written as DNA, the CDR3 is TGTGCCAGCAGCTTGGCGGGGGAGCGGCAGACCCAGTACTTC. Translating gives CASSLAGERQTQYF.

V gene TRBV10-3 combines with J gene TRBJ1-2; D is perhaps TRBD1 (6 bases). Germline V CDR1 and CDR2: ENHRY, SYGVKD. Trimming shortened V by 6 bases and J by 0 bases, and 8 bases separated the two germline ends. CDR3 size: 13 residues. CDR3 DNA: TGTGCCATCAGGGACAGATCTAACTATGGCTACACCTTC. Translation: CAIRDRSNYGYTF.

The rearrangement joins TRBV21-1 to TRBJ2-5; the table's TRBD1 call for D was not verified on the DNA. TRBV21-1 is classified as a pseudogene. CDR3 length equals 15 residues. CDR3 bases: TGTGCCAGCAGTCCTCCAGGGACAGTTCAAGAGACCCAGTACTTC. Translating it yields CASSPPGTVQETQYF.

V gene TRBV11-1 combines with J gene TRBJ2-7, with 14 positions matching TRBD2. With 4 bases clipped from V and 6 bases from J, the junction kept 17 bases outside the gene matches. Germline CDR1 reads SGHAT; CDR2 reads FQDESV (reference sequence). This CDR3 has 19 amino acids. The CDR3 region is CASSSRKPETSGRAGEQYF. DNA of the CDR3: TGTGCCAGCAGCTCACGCAAACCCGAGACTAGCGGGAGGGCGGGCGAGCAGTACTTC.